The 18 T cell receptor beta chains in this list originate from one sample, sequenced in a study of blood T cell repertoires in COVID-19. Repertoires were generated with immunoSEQ multiplex PCR, while TCRdb's copy carries only in-frame clones and drops some. This table has about 210,000 clones, about 86% appearing once. The sequencing sample was made of PBMCs or T cells enriched from blood (not recorded which). The source is a woman aged 50 to 60 with acute COVID-19.

J is TRBJ2-7 and V is TRBV28; 11 bases fit TRBD1. In germline, CDR1 is MDHEN, CDR2 SYDVKM. This CDR3 comprises 15 residues. J gave up 3 bases and V 6 bases, and 7 bases lay outside the gene matches. CDR3 nucleotides: TGTGCCAGCAGCCACTCCGGGACAGGGGGCTACGAGCAGTACTTC. Protein: CASSHSGTGGYEQYF. Full variable domain (rest looked up from reference TRBV28 and TRBJ2-7): DVKVTQSSRYLVKRTGEKVFLECVQDMDHENMFWYRQDPGLGLRLIYFSYDVKMKEKGDIPEGYSVSREKKERFSLILESASTNQTSMYLCASSHSGTGGYEQYFGPGTRLTVT.

The CDR3 reads CASSEYGGDGNTIYF. The CDR3 region has the DNA TGTGCCAGCAGTGAATATGGAGGGGATGGAAACACCATATATTTT. This chain links TRBV25-1 with TRBJ1-3; TRBD1 might be the D (5 bases). V shed 0 bases and J shed 3 bases, with 9 bases lying between them. The CDR3 is made up of 15 amino acids. CDR1 is MGHDK and CDR2 is SYGVNS in the germline V gene.

The chain carries TRBV4-3 and TRBJ2-1, with 11 bases matching TRBD2. With 0 bases clipped from V and 4 bases from J, the junction kept 8 bases outside the gene matches. Germline CDR1 is LGHNA and CDR2 is YSLEER. CDR3 size: 18 residues. This CDR3 reads CASSQEGSGGAIYNEQFF. For the CDR3, the DNA is TGCGCCAGCAGCCAAGAAGGTAGCGGGGGGGCCATATACAATGAGCAGTTCTTC.

The V gene is TRBV6-5, the J gene TRBJ1-4, with D hard to call. Germline CDR1 MNHEY, CDR2 SVGAGI. The CDR3 sequence is 14 residues long. V was cut by 6 bases and J by 4 bases, with 12 bases left in between. The CDR3 sequence is CASRFTTGNEKLFF. CDR3 sequence (DNA): TGTGCCAGCAGGTTTACTACGGGTAATGAAAAACTGTTTTTT.

V is TRBV4-2 and J is TRBJ2-7, with D possibly matching TRBD1 (6 bases). Germline V gene data show CDR1 as LGHNA and CDR2 as YNFKEQ. V was shortened by 0 bases and J by 6 bases, with 18 bases between the two germline ends. This CDR3 has 16 residues. This CDR3 is CASSQELQGSFVEQYF. In nucleotides, the CDR3 is TGTGCCAGCAGCCAAGAGCTACAGGGCTCGTTTGTCGAGCAGTACTTC.

The chain carries TRBV2 and TRBJ2-3; tentative D call: TRBD1 (5 bases). Between the trimmed V and J ends, which lost 7 bases and 1 base, there was a span of 9 bases. This CDR3 region has 13 residues. Germline CDR1 and CDR2: SNHLY and FYNNEI. The CDR3 here is CASNLQGTDTQYF. CDR3 DNA: TGTGCCAGCAACCTACAGGGCACAGATACGCAGTATTTT.

V is TRBV4-1 and J is TRBJ2-1, with TRBD1 identical over 7 bases. Trimming removed 1 base from V and 12 bases from J; junction bases left unmatched: 12. The CDR3 has 15 residues. Germline V gene sequence: CDR1 MGHRA, CDR2 YSYEKL. In nucleotides, the CDR3 is TGCGCCAGCAGCCAAGTGATAGGGGCCCAGGGGGTGCAGTTCTTC. Protein: CASSQVIGAQGVQFF.

The chain carries TRBV5-1 and TRBJ1-1, with D possibly TRBD1 on 5 matching bases. The ends were cut back, 4 bases at V and 1 base at J, with 8 bases in the middle. The CDR3 is 13 residues long. Germline values: CDR1 SGHRS, CDR2 YFSETQ. CDR3 amino acids: CASSPGQNTEAFF. DNA of the CDR3: TGCGCCAGCAGCCCCGGACAGAACACTGAAGCTTTCTTT.

The chain couples TRBV11-2 to TRBJ2-7; tentatively, D is TRBD1 (6 bases). The germline V gene encodes CDR1 SGHAT and CDR2 FQNNGV. CDR3 length equals 13 residues. CDR3 region: CADPGTTTYEQYF. For the CDR3, the DNA is TGTGCAGACCCGGGGACAACAACCTACGAGCAGTACTTC. Based on the CDR3 plus reference TRBV11-2 and TRBJ2-7, the full variable domain is EAGVAQSPRYKIIEKRQSVAFWCNPISGHATLYWYQQILGQGPKLLIQFQNNGVVDDSQLPKDRFSAERLKGVDSTLKIQPAKLEDSAVYLCADPGTTTYEQYFGPGTRLTVT.

The V call is TRBV18, the J call TRBJ2-7; 7 nucleotides line up with TRBD1. V was clipped by 3 bases and J by 8 bases; unmatched bases: 7. This CDR3 is built from 13 residues. Per germline, CDR1 KGHSH and CDR2 LQKENI. The CDR3 coding sequence is TGTGCCAGCTCACCTAACGAGACAGGGAAGCAGTACTTC. Translated, it gives CASSPNETGKQYF.

This clone was seen a few times. This chain joins TRBV28 and TRBJ1-6; D remains ambiguous. With 10 bases removed from V and 6 bases from J, the gap between germline ends came to 16 bases. CDR3 size: 14 residues. The germline V gene encodes CDR1 MDHEN and CDR2 SYDVKM. CDR3 loop: CATDLIRSNSPLHF. CDR3 nucleotides: TGTGCCACCGACCTTATTCGGAGTAATTCACCCCTCCACTTT.

The chain carries TRBV7-9 and TRBJ2-4; 8 bases align to TRBD1. CDR3 length equals 15 residues. Trimming removed 5 bases from V and 0 bases from J; junction bases left unmatched: 3. Germline CDR1 and CDR2: SEHNR and FQNEAQ (reference sequence). The CDR3 DNA sequence: TGTGCCAGCAGCCCCAGGGGGCTAGCCAAAAACATTCAGTACTTC. Protein: CASSPRGLAKNIQYF.

This clone has ten or more counts. This CDR3 reads CASLSSGPYEQYF. DNA for the CDR3: TGTGCCAGCCTGTCTAGCGGGCCGTACGAGCAGTACTTC. The chain has TRBV2 and TRBJ2-7; 8 bases agree with TRBD2. Germline trimming cut 8 bases from V and 4 bases from J; bases unmatched to any gene: 7. From germline, CDR1 is SNHLY and CDR2 FYNNEI. This CDR3 is 13 amino acids long.

This chain links TRBV2 with TRBJ2-2; 10 nucleotides agree with TRBD1. The CDR3 loop spans 14 amino acids. The junction had 4 bases not matched to a gene; V was cut back by 7 bases and J by 5 bases. Germline V gives CDR1 SNHLY, CDR2 FYNNEI. The CDR3 sequence is CASTGQGGTGELFF. The CDR3 region has the DNA TGTGCCAGCACCGGACAGGGGGGTACCGGGGAGCTGTTTTTT. Filled out from reference TRBV2 and TRBJ2-2, the complete variable domain reads EPEVTQTPSHQVTQMGQEVILRCVPISNHLYFYWYRQILGQKVEFLVSFYNNEISEKSEIFDDQFSVERPDGSNFTLKIRSTKLEDSAMYFCASTGQGGTGELFFGEGSRLTVL.

The CDR3 DNA sequence: TGTGCCAGCAGTTTTAAGCAGGGATCCTACGAGCAGTACTTC. This codes for CASSFKQGSYEQYF. The chain uses TRBV28 and TRBJ2-7; a possible D gene is TRBD1 (5 bases). V was trimmed by 3 bases and J by 1 base, leaving 10 bases between them. Germline V lookup: CDR1 MDHEN, CDR2 SYDVKM. This CDR3 region has 14 residues.

The V call is TRBV7-2, the J call TRBJ1-4; TRBD1 aligns across 9 bases. V was clipped by 1 base and J by 7 bases; unmatched bases: 7. This CDR3 comprises 16 residues. Per the germline V gene, CDR1 is SGHTA and CDR2 is FQGNSA. This CDR3 is CASSLVRTGAGEKLFF. CDR3 coding DNA: TGTGCCAGCAGCTTAGTCCGGACAGGGGCAGGTGAAAAACTGTTTTTT.

This clone was detected a few times. V gene TRBV3-1 (or the pseudogene TRBV3-2) combines with J gene TRBJ1-4, with 9 positions matching TRBD1. Unmatched junction bases numbered 7, after V lost 4 bases and J lost 7 bases. The CDR3 extends over 15 amino acids. Germline V gives CDR1 LGHDT, CDR2 YNNKEL (reference sequence). The CDR3 spells CASSPTGGSSEKLFF. The DNA for the CDR3 is TGTGCCAGCAGCCCGACAGGGGGATCGAGTGAAAAACTGTTTTTT.

The rearrangement joins TRBV2 to TRBJ1-1; D gene uncertain. CDR3 length equals 11 residues. Per the germline V gene, CDR1 is SNHLY and CDR2 is FYNNEI. With 4 bases removed from V and 8 bases from J, the gap between germline ends came to 8 bases. The CDR3 sequence: CASSVLTEAFF. The CDR3 bases are TGTGCCAGCAGTGTTTTGACAGAAGCTTTCTTT.